Presented here are 32 T cell receptor beta chains from one specimen sequenced in a study of T cell responses to AZD1222 COVID-19 vaccine. The assay was immunoSEQ multiplex PCR, and TCRdb's table has in-frame clones only and misses some. The sample comprises about 86,000 clones, approximately 90% of which are singletons, and about 5% rests with the top ten. The sequences come from peripheral blood, collected 28 days after the second AZD1222 dose. Receptor source: an adult who received the AZD1222 COVID-19 vaccine.

This chain links TRBV12-3 or TRBV12-4 with TRBJ2-7; D is ambiguous. The length of the CDR3 is 13 residues. Trimming removed 4 bases from V and 3 bases from J, with 10 bases in between. CDR3 in DNA: TGTGCCAGCAGTTCGGACGGCCTCTACGAGCAGTACTTC. Its protein is CASSSDGLYEQYF.

This sequence joins TRBV14 and TRBJ2-7; 10 nucleotides align to TRBD1. Germline CDR1 and CDR2: SGHDN and FVKESK. The CDR3 is 14 residues long. J gave up 0 bases and V 6 bases, and 2 bases lay outside the gene matches. Written as DNA, the CDR3 is TGTGCCAGCAGAAGACAGGGGGCCTCCTACGAGCAGTACTTC. Protein: CASRRQGASYEQYF.

In DNA form, the CDR3 reads TGTGCCAGCAGTCGGGAGGGGATAGGCACTAATTCACCCCTCCACTTT. Translation: CASSREGIGTNSPLHF. The chain joins TRBV6-6 to TRBJ1-6, with a possible D match to TRBD1 (5 bases). V was shortened by 5 bases and J by 6 bases, with 17 bases between the two germline ends. This CDR3 has 16 residues. Per germline, CDR1 MNHNY and CDR2 SVGAGI (reference sequence).

CDR3 sequence (DNA): TGTGCCACCAGCAACGCAGATAGCACCTACGAGCAGTACTTC. The encoded protein is CATSNADSTYEQYF. The rearrangement uses TRBV15 and TRBJ2-7; D not certain. The CDR3 length is 14 residues. V lost 4 bases and J 2 bases, leaving 12 bases between the germline ends. Germline V gene data show CDR1 as LNHNV and CDR2 as YYDKDF (reference sequence). The variable domain in full, completed from reference TRBV15 and TRBJ2-7, reads DAMVIQNPRYQVTQFGKPVTLSCSQTLNHNVMYWYQQKSSQAPKLLFHYYDKDFNNEADTPDNFQSRRPNTSFCFLDIRSPGLGDTAMYLCATSNADSTYEQYFGPGTRLTVT.

The rearrangement uses TRBV18 and TRBJ1-1, with D maybe TRBD1 (5 bases). Trimming shortened V by 2 bases and J by 2 bases, and 15 bases separated the two germline ends. This CDR3 is built from 16 residues. Germline CDR1 KGHSH, CDR2 LQKENI. The CDR3 bases are TGTGCCAGCTCACCAAATGGGGCTCGAACAAACACTGAAGCTTTCTTT. This gives the protein CASSPNGARTNTEAFF.

This chain joins TRBV27 and TRBJ2-1; 7 nucleotides align to TRBD1. Germline V gene data show CDR1 as MNHEY and CDR2 as SMNVEV (reference sequence). The CDR3 extends over 16 amino acids. J lost 5 bases, V lost 6 bases, and 13 bases had no gene match. CDR3 amino acids: CASSSTYGTDHNEQFF. The CDR3 coding sequence is TGTGCCAGCAGCTCAACCTACGGGACAGATCACAATGAGCAGTTCTTC.

This clone was counted only a few times. The V gene is TRBV5-1, the J gene TRBJ2-7; 8 bases agree with TRBD1. The CDR3 totals 14 residues. V gave up 7 bases and J gave up 4 bases; unmatched junction bases: 10. The germline CDR1 and CDR2 sequences are SGHRS and YFSETQ. Here the CDR3 reads CASRPGTGTYEQYV. The CDR3 DNA is TGCGCCAGCCGCCCCGGGACAGGCACTTACGAGCAGTACGTC.

This clone is labeled as medium-sized. J is TRBJ2-2 and V is TRBV25-1; 7 bases align to TRBD1. From germline, CDR1 is MGHDK and CDR2 SYGVNS. Losses at the gene ends were 5 bases for V and 3 bases for J; bases not matched to a gene: 6. This CDR3 is built from 15 residues. The CDR3 region is CASSPTGLDTGELFF. The CDR3 coding sequence is TGTGCCAGCAGTCCGACAGGGTTGGACACCGGGGAGCTGTTTTTT.

The chain uses TRBV7-6 and TRBJ1-3; TRBD1 matches 9 bases. The V gene's germline CDR1 is SGHVS and CDR2 FNYEAQ. The junction had 17 bases not matched to a gene; V was cut back by 5 bases and J by 0 bases. The CDR3 loop spans 20 amino acids. The CDR3 protein is CASSPHSSDRGILSGNTIYF. Here the CDR3 DNA reads TGTGCCAGCAGCCCCCACTCCTCGGACAGGGGAATTCTCTCTGGAAACACCATATATTTT.

The chain employs TRBV7-9 and TRBJ2-1; 8 nucleotides line up with TRBD2. V lost 2 bases to trimming and J lost 10 bases; unmatched junction nucleotides: 10. From germline, CDR1 is SEHNR and CDR2 FQNEAQ (reference sequence). The CDR3 is 15 residues long. The chain's CDR3 is CASSLTLLAVSEQFF. CDR3 DNA: TGTGCCAGCAGCTTAACTTTACTAGCGGTGTCAGAGCAGTTCTTC.

The rearrangement joins TRBV20-1 to TRBJ1-2; TRBD1 matches at 7 bases. Germline V gene data show CDR1 as DFQATT and CDR2 as SNEGSKA (reference sequence). The CDR3 consists of 11 residues. The J segment lost 7 bases and the V segment lost 5 bases, leaving 4 bases of the junction unmatched. In DNA, the CDR3 is TGCAGTGCTGGCCAGGGGGTTGGCTACACCTTC. Translated, it gives CSAGQGVGYTF.

This clone showed up just once. The chain uses TRBV6-5 and TRBJ1-5; no reliable D call. The germline CDR1 and CDR2 sequences are MNHEY and SVGAGI. CDR3 size: 15 residues. V was clipped by 6 bases and J by 8 bases, with 20 bases between them. CDR3 loop: CASREGGTREEPQHF. The CDR3, as DNA: TGTGCCAGCAGAGAGGGTGGAACGAGGGAGGAGCCCCAGCATTTT.

The chain carries TRBV7-8 and TRBJ2-7; 7 nucleotides align to TRBD1. V lost 5 bases, J lost 5 bases, and 18 bases stayed unmatched. The CDR3 covers 17 residues. Germline V gives CDR1 SGHVS, CDR2 FQNEAQ. The CDR3 region has the DNA TGTGCCAGCAGCCCTGGACACAGGGGCGCGGGTTTAAACGAGCAGTACTTC. Its translation: CASSPGHRGAGLNEQYF.

This chain joins TRBV2 and TRBJ2-4; D perhaps matches TRBD1 (6 bases). The CDR3 contains 16 residues. Trimming cost V 3 bases and J 0 bases, with 12 bases left between them. CDR1 is SNHLY and CDR2 is FYNNEI in the germline V gene. The CDR3 DNA reads TGTGCCAGCAGTGATAGGACAGACCTAGCCAAAAACATTCAGTACTTC. It yields the protein CASSDRTDLAKNIQYF. Using reference TRBV2 and TRBJ2-4 for the parts outside the CDR3, the full variable domain is EPEVTQTPSHQVTQMGQEVILRCVPISNHLYFYWYRQILGQKVEFLVSFYNNEISEKSEIFDDQFSVERPDGSNFTLKIRSTKLEDSAMYFCASSDRTDLAKNIQYFGAGTRLSVL.

The chain couples TRBV7-9 to TRBJ2-3; D is perhaps TRBD2 (6 bases). Trimming removed 4 bases at V and 6 bases at J, with 17 bases between. CDR1 is SEHNR and CDR2 is FQNEAQ in the germline V gene (reference sequence). The CDR3 has 15 amino acids. This CDR3 reads CASSSAGRSGDTQYF. CDR3 in DNA: TGTGCCAGCAGCTCGGCAGGTCGGAGCGGGGATACGCAGTATTTT.

The chain carries TRBV13 and TRBJ1-2; weak D call: TRBD1 (5 bases). This CDR3 contains 15 residues. Germline CDR1 and CDR2: PRHDT and FYEKMQ (reference sequence). Trimming removed 4 bases at V and 4 bases at J, with 16 bases between. CDR3 sequence: CASSSKLEGIYGYTF. CDR3 bases: TGTGCCAGCAGCTCTAAACTGGAGGGGATCTATGGCTACACCTTC.

This chain uses TRBV5-4 with TRBJ2-7; 8 bases fit TRBD1. This CDR3 has 16 amino acids. Germline V gives CDR1 SGHNT, CDR2 YYREEE (reference sequence). V dropped 0 bases and J dropped 7; count of bases not matched to a gene: 12. CDR3 loop: CASSLVGWSGGYEQYF. CDR3 bases: TGTGCCAGCAGCTTGGTTGGTTGGTCAGGGGGCTATGAGCAGTACTTC.

The V call is TRBV27, the J call TRBJ2-7; no firm D call. The CDR3 consists of 12 residues. Germline V gene lookup returns CDR1 MNHEY and CDR2 SMNVEV (reference sequence). Trimming cost V 5 bases and J 2 bases, with 7 bases left between them. DNA of the CDR3: TGTGCCAGCAGTGGTGATGCCTACGAGCAGTACTTC. Amino acid sequence: CASSGDAYEQYF.

CDR3 nucleotide sequence: TGTGCCAGCAGTCGGGACAGCCCGTATGGCTACACCTTC. This codes for CASSRDSPYGYTF. V and J are TRBV12-3 or TRBV12-4 and TRBJ1-2, with 7 positions matching TRBD1. V trimming: 5 bases; J trimming: 5 bases; junction bases outside the gene matches: 5. This CDR3 is 13 amino acids long.

J is TRBJ2-7 and V is TRBV28; TRBD2 might be the D (5 bases). Between the trimmed V and J ends, which lost 1 base and 2 bases, there was a span of 9 bases. The CDR3 is made up of 14 amino acids. Germline CDR1 is MDHEN and CDR2 is SYDVKM. CDR3 protein: CASSLSGETYEQYF. CDR3 nucleotide sequence: TGTGCCAGCAGTTTATCCGGGGAAACCTACGAGCAGTACTTC.

CDR3 DNA: TGTGCCAGCTCACCATTATGGCGGGGGACCACCGGGGAGCTGTTTTTT. Translated, it gives CASSPLWRGTTGELFF. The chain carries TRBV18 and TRBJ2-2, with TRBD2 matching over 7 bases. The CDR3 runs to 16 residues. Germline V lookup: CDR1 KGHSH, CDR2 LQKENI. V dropped 2 bases and J dropped 4; count of bases not matched to a gene: 7.

This chain joins TRBV4-1 and TRBJ2-2; maybe TRBD2 (7 bases). V lost 1 base, J lost 2 bases, and 17 bases lay in between. There are 18 residues in the CDR3. Germline V gene lookup returns CDR1 MGHRA and CDR2 YSYEKL. CDR3 coding DNA: TGCGCCAGCAGCCAAGGCAGCACTGCGGGGGCTAACACCGGGGAGCTGTTTTTT. This translates into CASSQGSTAGANTGELFF.

The chain carries TRBV7-3 and TRBJ1-3, with D possibly being TRBD1 (5 bases). The V end lost 5 bases, the J end lost 2 bases, and 13 bases lay between the germline ends. This CDR3 is built from 15 residues. Germline V gives CDR1 SGHTA, CDR2 FQGTGA. This chain's CDR3 is CASSVGIGAGNTIYF. The CDR3 DNA is TGTGCCAGCAGCGTAGGGATAGGGGCTGGAAACACCATATATTTT. The full variable domain, completed using reference TRBV7-3 and TRBJ1-3, is GAGVSQTPSNKVTEKGKYVELRCDPISGHTALYWYRQSLGQGPEFLIYFQGTGAADDSGLPNDRFFAVRPEGSVSTLKIQRTERGDSAVYLCASSVGIGAGNTIYFGEGSWLTVV.

The V call is TRBV27, the J call TRBJ2-7; TRBD1 aligns across 7 bases. The CDR3 totals 11 residues. The V and J ends lost 6 bases and 4 bases, in that order; junction bases with no gene match: 0. Germline V CDR1 and CDR2: MNHEY, SMNVEV (reference sequence). The CDR3 loop is CASRQGYEQYV. CDR3 DNA sequence: TGTGCCAGCAGACAGGGGTACGAGCAGTACGTC.

Concerning this clone: Different DNA sequences within this sample yield the same CDR3. CDR3 protein: CASSLPGGSYEQYF. Here the CDR3 DNA reads TGTGCCAGCAGCTTACCAGGGGGCTCCTACGAGCAGTACTTC. J is TRBJ2-7 and V is TRBV13; 7 nucleotides match TRBD1. This CDR3 spans 14 amino acids. J gave up 0 bases and V 2 bases, and 1 base lay outside the gene matches. CDR1 and CDR2 from the germline V gene are PRHDT and FYEKMQ (reference sequence).

The genes are TRBV30 and TRBJ1-6; no firm D call. Germline V gene lookup returns CDR1 GTSNPN and CDR2 SVGIG (reference sequence). Trimming took 8 bases from V and 0 from J, leaving 20 bases between them. This CDR3 is 17 amino acids long. The CDR3 region has the DNA TGTGCCCGTCGTAAGGGATTGACCAGCTCCTATAATTCACCCCTCCACTTT. It translates to CARRKGLTSSYNSPLHF.

This rearrangement joins TRBV6-5 to TRBJ2-3; D is unclear. V lost 0 bases and J lost 2, with 12 bases in between. The CDR3 totals 16 residues. In germline, CDR1 is MNHEY, CDR2 SVGAGI. The CDR3: CASSYSGRTFTDTQYF. For the CDR3, the DNA is TGTGCCAGCAGTTACTCCGGCCGTACGTTCACAGATACGCAGTATTTT.

V is TRBV4-1 and J is TRBJ2-1; 13 bases are shared with TRBD2. Germline V gene sequence: CDR1 MGHRA, CDR2 YSYEKL. CDR3 size: 20 residues. V shed 0 bases and J 1 base; nucleotides not matched to a gene: 9. CDR3 in DNA: TGCGCCAGCAGCCAAGACCCGGGACTAGCGGGGCTTACATCCTACAATGAGCAGTTCTTC. Amino acid sequence: CASSQDPGLAGLTSYNEQFF.

For the CDR3, the DNA is TGCAGTGCTAGTGGCCCACACTCTGGGGCCAACGTCCTGACTTTC. Its protein product is CSASGPHSGANVLTF. V and J are TRBV20-1 and TRBJ2-6; D call uncertain. V was cut by 3 bases and J by 0 bases, with 9 bases left in between. CDR3 size: 15 residues. CDR1 and CDR2 from the germline V gene are DFQATT and SNEGSKA (reference sequence).

The chain links TRBV25-1 to TRBJ1-1; TRBD1 matches 10 bases. This CDR3 comprises 15 residues. Germline CDR1 is MGHDK and CDR2 is SYGVNS. J lost 5 bases, V lost 3 bases, and 6 bases had no gene match. The DNA for the CDR3 is TGTGCCAGCAGTGATCCGACAGGGGGCTTGACTGAAGCTTTCTTT. Amino acids: CASSDPTGGLTEAFF.

The chain has TRBV27 and TRBJ2-1; unclear D gene. There are 17 residues in the CDR3. The germline CDR1 and CDR2 sequences are MNHEY and SMNVEV (reference sequence). Trimming took off 5 bases at V and 0 bases at J, with 17 bases between the two ends. CDR3 sequence reads: CASSPLGKVRSYNEQFF. The CDR3 nucleotides read TGTGCCAGCAGTCCGCTGGGAAAGGTTCGCTCCTACAATGAGCAGTTCTTC.

V usage is TRBV24-1 and J usage is TRBJ2-1; 9 nucleotides agree with TRBD2. This CDR3 region has 16 residues. The trim removed 1 base at V and 4 bases at J, leaving 4 bases unmatched. The germline CDR1 and CDR2 sequences are KGHDR and SFDVKD. The CDR3, as DNA: TGTGCCACCAGTGATTTCACGACTAGCGGATACAATGAGCAGTTCTTC. Amino acids: CATSDFTTSGYNEQFF.